A single sample gave rise to the 10 T cell receptor beta chains below, sequenced in a study of shared clonotypes between healthy human individuals. Clones were sequenced by immunoSEQ multiplex PCR, and TCRdb holds only the in-frame ones, with some missing. Of approximately 2.1 million clones listed, 93% are singletons. Sequenced material: naive CD4+ T cells from PBMCs. As for subset: CD45RA+ positively selected. All receptors come from a man aged 18-30 years in good health. Some clones in this sample may be carry-over from other donors' samples.

This clone showed up just once. The rearrangement joins TRBV27 to TRBJ1-1; 9 bases agree with TRBD1. The CDR3 has 20 amino acids. With 3 bases clipped from V and 5 bases from J, the junction kept 22 bases outside the gene matches. Germline V gene lookup returns CDR1 MNHEY and CDR2 SMNVEV (reference sequence). CDR3 in amino acids: CASSFFRPGQGPLLRTEAFF. The CDR3 DNA sequence: TGTGCCAGCAGTTTTTTTCGTCCTGGACAGGGGCCCCTCCTGAGAACTGAAGCTTTCTTT.

This clone was detected only once. This CDR3 is CASSPGETQYF. The CDR3 region has the DNA TGTGCCAGCAGCCCCGGCGAGACCCAGTACTTC. The chain carries TRBV7-6 and TRBJ2-5; D gene uncertain. The CDR3 length is 11 residues. The germline CDR1 and CDR2 sequences are SGHVS and FNYEAQ. The V gene lost 5 bases and the J gene lost 5 bases, with 6 bases spanning the gap.

The chain links TRBV19 to TRBJ2-7; TRBD1 is a possible D gene (6 bases). This CDR3 is built from 14 residues. V dropped 4 bases and J dropped 6 bases, with 16 bases sitting between them. Looked up from germline, CDR1 is LNHDA and CDR2 is SQIVND (reference sequence). In DNA, the CDR3 is TGTGCCAGTAGTACCGACGGGACATCGGGCGAGCAGTACTTC. This translates into CASSTDGTSGEQYF.

This clone has a single count. The chain is built from TRBV27 and TRBJ2-7; perhaps D is TRBD1 or TRBD2 (5 bases each). The CDR3 length is 15 residues. The germline V gene has CDR1 MNHEY and CDR2 SMNVEV (reference sequence). V shed 6 bases and J shed 7 bases, with 22 bases lying between them. The CDR3 here is CASSPPGAPPGEQYF. DNA for the CDR3: TGTGCCAGCAGCCCACCCGGGGCCCCCCCGGGGGAGCAGTACTTC.

This clone showed up just once. V gene TRBV5-6 combines with J gene TRBJ2-5, with a possible D match to TRBD1 (5 bases). Gene TRBJ2-7 matches the end of the DNA better, so the J call may be wrong. The germline gives CDR1 SGHDT, CDR2 YYEEEE. This CDR3 has 14 amino acids. This CDR3 reads CASSLVGRVYEQYF. CDR3 coding DNA: TGTGCCAGCAGCTTGGTTGGCAGGGTTTACGAGCAGTACTTC.

The chain has TRBV10-3 and TRBJ2-2; 14 positions match TRBD2. The germline V gene encodes CDR1 ENHRY and CDR2 SYGVKD. Trimming at V came to 6 bases and at J to 5 bases, leaving 2 bases not matched to a gene. This CDR3 is built from 15 residues. This chain's CDR3 is CAISGTSGSTGELFF. In DNA, the CDR3 is TGTGCCATCAGCGGGACTAGCGGGAGTACCGGGGAGCTGTTTTTT.

On this clone itself: The sample carries other DNA sequences with the same CDR3. This chain connects TRBV7-8 to TRBJ2-1; weak D call: TRBD2 (6 bases). There are 15 residues in the CDR3. The germline gives CDR1 SGHVS, CDR2 FQNEAQ. V lost 1 base to trimming and J lost 4 bases, with 11 bases between them. The DNA for the CDR3 is TGTGCCAGCAGCTTAGTGGTGGCGGGGTACAATGAGCAGTTCTTC. This sequence encodes CASSLVVAGYNEQFF.

The chain joins TRBV7-9 to TRBJ1-3, with D perhaps TRBD1 (5 bases). This CDR3 has 14 amino acids. The germline V and J ends were trimmed by 6 bases and 6 bases, with 15 bases remaining between them. Germline V gene data show CDR1 as SEHNR and CDR2 as FQNEAQ (reference sequence). The CDR3 spells CASRRDGDANTIYF. CDR3 nucleotides: TGTGCCAGCAGGAGGGATGGGGACGCAAACACCATATATTTT.

V usage is TRBV28 and J usage is TRBJ2-7; D perhaps matches TRBD1 (6 bases). Trimming stripped 6 bases from V and 7 bases from J, with 13 bases between. CDR1 and CDR2 (germline): MDHEN, SYDVKM. CDR3 length equals 12 residues. The CDR3, as DNA: TGTGCCAGCAGCCAGAGACAGGCAGAGCAGTACTTC. Amino acid sequence: CASSQRQAEQYF.

Remarks on this clone: This specimen includes other DNA sequences encoding the same CDR3. The chain has TRBV19 and TRBJ1-2, with D possibly being TRBD1 (5 bases). Between the trimmed V and J ends, which lost 5 bases and 4 bases, there was a span of 8 bases. The length of the CDR3 is 12 residues. Germline lookup yields CDR1 LNHDA and CDR2 SQIVND (reference sequence). Written as DNA, the CDR3 is TGTGCCAGTAGTGGGGCAGGCTATGGCTACACCTTC. Its translation: CASSGAGYGYTF. The entire variable domain, with the rest obtained from reference TRBV19 and TRBJ1-2, is as follows: DGGITQSPKYLFRKEGQNVTLSCEQNLNHDAMYWYRQDPGQGLRLIYYSQIVNDFQKGDIAEGYSVSREKKESFPLTVTSAQKNPTAFYLCASSGAGYGYTFGSGTRLTVV.